Listed below are T cell receptor beta chains from one sample, sequenced in a study of blood T cells in healthy people across ages. One entry per CDR3 protein, called by TCRdb with MiXCR from the 5' RACE reads. The data hold 800,000 to 950,000 distinct CDR3 sequences, with roughly 28% observed a single time. Another study also made use of these data, one on T cells of mothers and their children.

Input material: blood. These receptors were taken from a woman aged 40 to 49 in good health. Both conserved end residues are part of each CDR3. A D gene is named only where the DNA matches it firmly. Clone size is stated in some rows and not others, as once, few, many or a class when expanded.

v_gene: TRBV18
abundance: many
j_gene: TRBJ2-7
d_gene: NA
CDR3aa: CASSPDDSPHFYEQYF
CDR3nt: TGTGCCAGCTCACCGGACGACTCCCCGCATTTCTACGAGCAGTACTTC

v_gene: TRBV19
abundance: NA
j_gene: TRBJ2-1
d_gene: NA
CDR3aa: CASSKALYNEQFF
CDR3nt: TGTGCCAGTAGTAAGGCCCTTTACAATGAGCAGTTCTTC

v_gene: TRBV6-1
abundance: NA
j_gene: TRBJ2-7
d_gene: TRBD1
CDR3aa: CASSEALGQGGEQYF
CDR3nt: TGTGCCAGCAGTGAAGCGCTAGGACAGGGTGGCGAGCAGTACTTC

v_gene: TRBV14
abundance: NA
j_gene: TRBJ1-1
d_gene: TRBD1
CDR3aa: CASSRQTGGNEAFF
CDR3nt: TGTGCCAGCAGCCGCCAGACAGGGGGGAATGAAGCTTTCTTT

v_gene: TRBV10-3
abundance: many
j_gene: TRBJ2-1
d_gene: NA
CDR3aa: CAISGISYNEQFF
CDR3nt: TGTGCCATCAGTGGAATCTCCTACAATGAGCAGTTCTTC

v_gene: TRBV12-3/TRBV12-4
abundance: many
j_gene: TRBJ1-5
d_gene: TRBD1
CDR3aa: CASSYGTGVSNQPQHF
CDR3nt: TGTGCCAGCAGCTACGGGACAGGGGTAAGCAATCAGCCCCAGCATTTT

v_gene: TRBV15
abundance: NA
j_gene: TRBJ1-4
d_gene: NA
CDR3aa: CATSITTGSNEKLFF
CDR3nt: TGTGCCACCAGCATCACGACAGGCTCTAATGAAAAACTGTTTTTT

v_gene: TRBV29-1
abundance: many
j_gene: TRBJ2-7
d_gene: NA
CDR3aa: CSAYGQPNPYEQYF
CDR3nt: TGCAGCGCATACGGACAGCCTAACCCCTACGAGCAGTACTTC

v_gene: TRBV14
abundance: NA
j_gene: TRBJ1-1
d_gene: TRBD1
CDR3aa: CASSQDRWQGDSRVTEAFF
CDR3nt: TGTGCCAGCAGCCAAGATAGGTGGCAGGGGGATTCGCGGGTCACTGAAGCTTTCTTT

v_gene: TRBV5-1
abundance: NA
j_gene: TRBJ2-5
d_gene: NA
CDR3aa: CASSPGDEIETQYF
CDR3nt: TGCGCCAGCAGCCCTGGGGACGAGATTGAGACCCAGTACTTC

v_gene: TRBV7-3
abundance: many
j_gene: TRBJ2-6
d_gene: NA
CDR3aa: CASSQGRGGGANVLTF
CDR3nt: TGTGCCAGCAGCCAAGGACGAGGTGGTGGGGCCAACGTCCTGACTTTC

v_gene: TRBV20-1
abundance: few
j_gene: TRBJ2-7
d_gene: TRBD1
CDR3aa: CSASETGGRYEQYF
CDR3nt: TGCAGTGCTAGTGAGACAGGGGGTAGGTACGAGCAGTACTTC

v_gene: TRBV2
abundance: NA
j_gene: TRBJ1-2
d_gene: TRBD1
CDR3aa: CASRGGQGGYGYTF
CDR3nt: TGTGCCAGCAGGGGAGGACAGGGAGGTTATGGCTACACCTTC

v_gene: TRBV20-1
abundance: NA
j_gene: TRBJ2-3
d_gene: TRBD2
CDR3aa: CSASPRTSGQGTDTQYF
CDR3nt: TGCAGTGCTAGCCCCCGGACTAGCGGACAAGGCACAGATACGCAGTATTTT

v_gene: TRBV7-8
abundance: NA
j_gene: TRBJ2-3
d_gene: TRBD2
CDR3aa: CASSYGGEDTQYF
CDR3nt: TGTGCCAGCAGCTACGGGGGGGAGGATACGCAGTATTTT

v_gene: TRBV12-3/TRBV12-4
abundance: few
j_gene: TRBJ2-5
d_gene: TRBD2
CDR3aa: CASSLATSGLQETQYF
CDR3nt: TGTGCCAGCAGTTTAGCCACTAGCGGGCTTCAAGAGACCCAGTACTTC

v_gene: TRBV11-2
abundance: few
j_gene: TRBJ2-3
d_gene: TRBD2
CDR3aa: CASSRPKSSGALLTQDTQYF
CDR3nt: TGTGCCAGCAGCCGACCGAAGAGTAGCGGGGCCTTACTCACCCAAGATACGCAGTATTTT

v_gene: TRBV7-3
abundance: few
j_gene: TRBJ2-3
d_gene: NA
CDR3aa: CAGSPRLTDTQYF
CDR3nt: TGTGCCGGCAGCCCTAGACTCACAGATACGCAGTATTTT

v_gene: TRBV6-5
abundance: few
j_gene: TRBJ1-4
d_gene: TRBD1
CDR3aa: CASSRTGVNEKLFF
CDR3nt: TGTGCCAGCAGTAGGACAGGGGTAAATGAAAAACTGTTTTTT

v_gene: TRBV7-9
abundance: NA
j_gene: TRBJ1-6
d_gene: TRBD1
CDR3aa: CASSFYFGDRVGSPLHF
CDR3nt: TGTGCCAGCAGCTTCTATTTTGGGGACAGAGTCGGTTCACCCCTCCACTTT

v_gene: TRBV7-2
abundance: once
j_gene: TRBJ1-1
d_gene: TRBD1
CDR3aa: CASSFVGTGEWETEAFF
CDR3nt: TGTGCCAGCAGCTTCGTTGGGACAGGGGAGTGGGAAACTGAAGCTTTCTTT

v_gene: TRBV20-1
abundance: NA
j_gene: TRBJ1-1
d_gene: TRBD1
CDR3aa: CRARGPGEAFF
CDR3nt: TGCAGGGCTAGGGGGCCCGGTGAAGCTTTCTTT

v_gene: TRBV24-1
abundance: few
j_gene: TRBJ2-2
d_gene: NA
CDR3aa: CATSDPNLGGELFF
CDR3nt: TGTGCCACCAGTGATCCAAACCTGGGCGGGGAGCTGTTTTTT

v_gene: TRBV5-1
abundance: NA
j_gene: TRBJ1-2
d_gene: NA
CDR3aa: CASSPEDTRRGYTF
CDR3nt: TGCGCCAGCAGCCCCGAGGACACCCGGAGGGGCTACACCTTC

v_gene: TRBV9
abundance: many
j_gene: TRBJ2-5
d_gene: NA
CDR3aa: CASSVGGTQQETQYF
CDR3nt: TGTGCCAGCAGCGTAGGAGGGACCCAGCAAGAGACCCAGTACTTC

v_gene: TRBV2
abundance: few
j_gene: TRBJ2-7
d_gene: TRBD1
CDR3aa: CASSDGGQGLYEQYF
CDR3nt: TGTGCCAGCAGTGATGGGGGACAGGGGTTATACGAGCAGTACTTC

v_gene: TRBV3-1
abundance: few
j_gene: TRBJ2-4
d_gene: TRBD2
CDR3aa: CASSQDSGGYNIQYF
CDR3nt: TGTGCCAGCAGCCAAGATTCCGGGGGGTACAACATTCAGTACTTC

v_gene: TRBV12-3/TRBV12-4
abundance: NA
j_gene: TRBJ2-1
d_gene: TRBD1
CDR3aa: CASSPGQGWNEQFF
CDR3nt: TGTGCCAGCAGTCCCGGACAGGGGTGGAATGAGCAGTTCTTC

v_gene: TRBV5-1
abundance: NA
j_gene: TRBJ1-2
d_gene: NA
CDR3aa: CASSFDFYGYTF
CDR3nt: TGCGCCAGCAGCTTCGACTTCTATGGCTACACCTTC

v_gene: TRBV20-1
abundance: NA
j_gene: TRBJ1-5
d_gene: NA
CDR3aa: CSASAPGQSNQPQHF
CDR3nt: TGCAGTGCTAGTGCGCCCGGACAGAGCAATCAGCCCCAGCATTTT

v_gene: TRBV5-1
abundance: few
j_gene: TRBJ1-1
d_gene: NA
CDR3aa: CASRMGMNTEAFF
CDR3nt: TGCGCCAGCCGGATGGGGATGAACACTGAAGCTTTCTTT

v_gene: TRBV4-1
abundance: many
j_gene: TRBJ1-2
d_gene: NA
CDR3aa: CASSQLQNYGYTF
CDR3nt: TGCGCCAGCAGCCAACTTCAGAACTATGGCTACACCTTC

v_gene: TRBV7-3
abundance: NA
j_gene: TRBJ2-3
d_gene: TRBD2
CDR3aa: CASSPTGTSGRADTQYF
CDR3nt: TGTGCCAGCAGCCCGACCGGGACTAGCGGGAGAGCAGATACGCAGTATTTT

v_gene: TRBV28
abundance: NA
j_gene: TRBJ2-5
d_gene: TRBD1
CDR3aa: CASSPHRGTGIVETQYF
CDR3nt: TGTGCCAGCAGTCCACATCGTGGGACAGGGATTGTGGAGACCCAGTACTTC

v_gene: TRBV28
abundance: NA
j_gene: TRBJ1-5
d_gene: TRBD1
CDR3aa: CASSHGQGVQPQHF
CDR3nt: TGTGCCAGCAGCCACGGACAGGGGGTCCAGCCCCAGCATTTT

v_gene: TRBV29-1
abundance: few
j_gene: TRBJ2-5
d_gene: NA
CDR3aa: CSVSDTPRWETQYF
CDR3nt: TGCAGCGTCTCGGATACCCCGAGGTGGGAGACCCAGTACTTC

v_gene: TRBV28
abundance: NA
j_gene: TRBJ2-7
d_gene: NA
CDR3aa: CASSLPPRSYEQYF
CDR3nt: TGTGCCAGCAGTTTACCCCCAAGGTCTTACGAGCAGTACTTC

v_gene: TRBV19
abundance: NA
j_gene: TRBJ2-3
d_gene: NA
CDR3aa: CASSIGPGERYF
CDR3nt: TGTGCCAGTAGTATAGGTCCAGGGGAAAGGTATTTT

v_gene: TRBV5-1
abundance: NA
j_gene: TRBJ2-1
d_gene: TRBD2
CDR3aa: CASSFRGLATNNEQFF
CDR3nt: TGCGCCAGCAGCTTCCGGGGACTAGCGACCAACAATGAGCAGTTCTTC

v_gene: TRBV6-1
abundance: NA
j_gene: TRBJ1-2
d_gene: NA
CDR3aa: CASSPIAGGRGNYGYTF
CDR3nt: TGTGCCAGCAGCCCGATCGCGGGGGGCCGCGGTAACTATGGCTACACCTTC

v_gene: TRBV28
abundance: NA
j_gene: TRBJ2-7
d_gene: TRBD2
CDR3aa: CASIAVRGERYF
CDR3nt: TGTGCCAGCATCGCGGTACGGGGGGAGCGGTACTTC

v_gene: TRBV12-3/TRBV12-4
abundance: many
j_gene: TRBJ2-7
d_gene: TRBD2
CDR3aa: CASSLTAGRYEQYF
CDR3nt: TGTGCCAGCAGTTTAACTGCCGGGAGGTACGAGCAGTACTTC

v_gene: TRBV29-1
abundance: few
j_gene: TRBJ1-1
d_gene: NA
CDR3aa: CSVEVGVGNMPLTEAFF
CDR3nt: TGCAGCGTTGAAGTGGGAGTGGGGAACATGCCCCTCACTGAAGCTTTCTTT

v_gene: TRBV20-1
abundance: NA
j_gene: TRBJ2-7
d_gene: TRBD2
CDR3aa: CSAYRAGGSYEQYF
CDR3nt: TGCAGTGCTTACCGGGCGGGGGGCTCCTACGAGCAGTACTTC

v_gene: TRBV4-1
abundance: few
j_gene: TRBJ2-5
d_gene: TRBD1
CDR3aa: CASSSRTGREQYF
CDR3nt: TGTGCCAGCAGCTCTCGGACAGGGAGAGAGCAGTACTTC

v_gene: TRBV10-3
abundance: NA
j_gene: TRBJ1-1
d_gene: NA
CDR3aa: CAIKGASGKNTEAFF
CDR3nt: TGTGCCATCAAAGGGGCGTCCGGGAAGAACACTGAAGCTTTCTTT

v_gene: TRBV30
abundance: NA
j_gene: TRBJ2-4
d_gene: NA
CDR3aa: CAWSVQGQVGEQYF
CDR3nt: TGTGCCTGGAGTGTACAAGGGCAGGTGGGTGAGCAGTACTTC

v_gene: TRBV4-1
abundance: once
j_gene: TRBJ2-7
d_gene: NA
CDR3aa: CTSSQDEDEQYF
CDR3nt: TGCACCAGCAGCCAAGATGAGGACGAGCAGTACTTC

v_gene: TRBV5-1
abundance: NA
j_gene: TRBJ1-2
d_gene: TRBD1
CDR3aa: CASSTGTVASYGHTF
CDR3nt: TGCGCCAGCAGCACAGGGACAGTCGCCTCTTATGGCCACACCTTC

v_gene: TRBV10-3
abundance: NA
j_gene: TRBJ2-1
d_gene: NA
CDR3aa: CAITPRGLSGSYNEQFF
CDR3nt: TGTGCCATCACACCTAGAGGACTCTCGGGCTCCTACAATGAGCAGTTCTTC

v_gene: TRBV20-1
abundance: few
j_gene: TRBJ2-5
d_gene: TRBD2
CDR3aa: CSASRTGGETQYF
CDR3nt: TGTAGTGCTAGCAGGACGGGGGGGGAGACCCAGTACTTC

v_gene: TRBV6-2/TRBV6-3
abundance: many
j_gene: TRBJ2-6
d_gene: NA
CDR3aa: CASTLAGANVLTF
CDR3nt: TGTGCCAGCACCCTGGCTGGGGCCAACGTCCTGACTTTC

v_gene: TRBV7-2
abundance: NA
j_gene: TRBJ2-3
d_gene: TRBD2
CDR3aa: CASSLAGAGLDTQYF
CDR3nt: TGTGCCAGCAGCTTAGCCGGAGCGGGATTAGATACGCAGTATTTT

v_gene: TRBV20-1
abundance: NA
j_gene: TRBJ1-2
d_gene: NA
CDR3aa: CSARDGLLAADGYTF
CDR3nt: TGCAGTGCTAGAGATGGACTCTTAGCGGCAGATGGCTACACCTTC

v_gene: TRBV28
abundance: NA
j_gene: TRBJ1-3
d_gene: NA
CDR3aa: CASSPYRNTIYF
CDR3nt: TGTGCCAGCAGTCCCTACAGAAACACCATATATTTT